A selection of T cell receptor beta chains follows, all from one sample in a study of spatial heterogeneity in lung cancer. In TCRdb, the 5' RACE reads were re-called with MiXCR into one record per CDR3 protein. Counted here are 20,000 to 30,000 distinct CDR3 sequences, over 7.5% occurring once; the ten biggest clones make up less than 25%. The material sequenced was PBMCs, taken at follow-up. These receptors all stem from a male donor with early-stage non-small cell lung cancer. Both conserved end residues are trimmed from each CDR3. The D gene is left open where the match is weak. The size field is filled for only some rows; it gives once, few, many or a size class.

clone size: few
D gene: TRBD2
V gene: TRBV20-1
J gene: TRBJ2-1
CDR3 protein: SARTSGGYYNEQF

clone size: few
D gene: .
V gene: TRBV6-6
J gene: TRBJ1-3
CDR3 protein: ASSALEGNTIY

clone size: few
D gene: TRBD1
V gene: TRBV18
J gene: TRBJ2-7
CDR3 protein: ASSPRDRGMGNTYEQY

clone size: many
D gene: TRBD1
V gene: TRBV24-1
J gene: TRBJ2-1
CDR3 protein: ATSDVPDREVGQF

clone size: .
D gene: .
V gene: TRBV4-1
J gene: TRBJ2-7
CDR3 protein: ASSVRQGIYEQY

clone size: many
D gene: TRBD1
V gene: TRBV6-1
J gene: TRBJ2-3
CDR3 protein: ASSGRGQDTQY

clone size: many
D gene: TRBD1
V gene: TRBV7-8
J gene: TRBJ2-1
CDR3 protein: ASSLGTGNEQF

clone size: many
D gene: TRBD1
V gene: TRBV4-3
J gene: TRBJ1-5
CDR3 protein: ASSQSPPGGRRGGNQPQH

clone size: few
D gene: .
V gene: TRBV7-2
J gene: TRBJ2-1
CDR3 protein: ASHRGGAGQDEQF

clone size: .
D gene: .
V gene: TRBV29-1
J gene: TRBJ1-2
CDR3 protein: SVDTADNYGYT

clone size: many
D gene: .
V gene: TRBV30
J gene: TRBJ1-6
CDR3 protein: AWSTYSGTSSSYNSPLH

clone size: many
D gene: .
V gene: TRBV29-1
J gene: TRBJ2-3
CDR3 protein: SVSQGAGADTQY

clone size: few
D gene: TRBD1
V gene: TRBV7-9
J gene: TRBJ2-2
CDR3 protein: ASGGTGAPAITGELF

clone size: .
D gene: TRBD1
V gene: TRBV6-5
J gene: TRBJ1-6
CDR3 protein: ASKNQWTGASPLH

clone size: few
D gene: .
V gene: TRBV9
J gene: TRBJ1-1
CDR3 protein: ASSVVSRTEAF

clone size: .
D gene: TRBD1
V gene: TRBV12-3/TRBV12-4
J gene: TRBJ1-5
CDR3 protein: ASSLAGQGGGPQH

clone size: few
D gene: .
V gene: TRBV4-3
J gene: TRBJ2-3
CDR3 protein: ASSQVPIQGTDTQY

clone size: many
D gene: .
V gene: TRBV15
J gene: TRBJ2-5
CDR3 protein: ATSRDRGAKTQY

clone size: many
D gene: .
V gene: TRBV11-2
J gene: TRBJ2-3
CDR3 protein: ASSLEREFGDTQY

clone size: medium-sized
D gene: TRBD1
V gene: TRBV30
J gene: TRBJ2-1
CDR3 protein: AWSGQDPLSYNEQF

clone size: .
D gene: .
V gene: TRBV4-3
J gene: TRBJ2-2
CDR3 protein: ASSQGEGARTGELF

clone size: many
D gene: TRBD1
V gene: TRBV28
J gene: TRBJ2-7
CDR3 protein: ASSSSGQGAHEQY

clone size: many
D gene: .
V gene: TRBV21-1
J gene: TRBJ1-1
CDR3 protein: ASSRRQGVRGTEAF

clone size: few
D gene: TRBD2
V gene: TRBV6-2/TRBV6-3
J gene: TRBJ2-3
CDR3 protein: ASSYTNQRGGRDTQY

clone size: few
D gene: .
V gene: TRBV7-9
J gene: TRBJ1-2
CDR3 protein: ASSITMVDGYT

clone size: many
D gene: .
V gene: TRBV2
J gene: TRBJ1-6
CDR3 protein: ASSEQGEENSPLH

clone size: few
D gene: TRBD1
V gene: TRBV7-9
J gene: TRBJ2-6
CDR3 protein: ASSPRQGIGANVLT

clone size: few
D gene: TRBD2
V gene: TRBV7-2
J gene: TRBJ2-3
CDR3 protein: ASSPGTSGGADTQY

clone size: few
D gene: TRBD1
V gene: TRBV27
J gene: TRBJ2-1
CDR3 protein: ASSLDGNRGNEQF

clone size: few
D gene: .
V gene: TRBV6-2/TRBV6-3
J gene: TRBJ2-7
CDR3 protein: ASKGPYYEQY

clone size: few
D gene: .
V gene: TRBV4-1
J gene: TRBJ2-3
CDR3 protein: ASSPRQPLKDTQY

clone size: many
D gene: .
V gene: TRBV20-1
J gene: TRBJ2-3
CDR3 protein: SARTPSTDTQY

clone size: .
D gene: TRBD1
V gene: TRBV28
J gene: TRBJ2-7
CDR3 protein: ASNSPGQGDEQY

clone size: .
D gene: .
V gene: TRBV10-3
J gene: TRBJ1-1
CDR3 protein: AISESRGTEAF

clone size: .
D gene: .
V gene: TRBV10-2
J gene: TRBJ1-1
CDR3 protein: ASSEYQGMSTEAF

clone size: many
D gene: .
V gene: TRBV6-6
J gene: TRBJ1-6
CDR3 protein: ASSLGLDNSPLH

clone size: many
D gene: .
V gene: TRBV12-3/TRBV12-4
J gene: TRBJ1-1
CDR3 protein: ASSVSRRDTEAF

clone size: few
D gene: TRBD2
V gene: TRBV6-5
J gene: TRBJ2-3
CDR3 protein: ASSYSIGGGSDTQY

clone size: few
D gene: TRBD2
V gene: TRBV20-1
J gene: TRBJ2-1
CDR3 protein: SARDDGGGSSYNEQF

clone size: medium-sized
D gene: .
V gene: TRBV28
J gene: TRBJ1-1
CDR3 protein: ASSFRGDGDTEAF

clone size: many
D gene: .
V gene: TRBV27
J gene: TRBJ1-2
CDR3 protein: ASRQARRPNNYGYT

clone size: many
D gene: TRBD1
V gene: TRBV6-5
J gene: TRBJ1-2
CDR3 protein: ASSYGDSRGYT

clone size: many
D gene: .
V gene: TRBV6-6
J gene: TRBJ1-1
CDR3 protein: ASSPMVNTEAF

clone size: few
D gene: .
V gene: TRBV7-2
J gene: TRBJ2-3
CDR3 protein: ASSLRGGPDTQY

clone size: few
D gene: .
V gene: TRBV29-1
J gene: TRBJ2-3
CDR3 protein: SVGGTGPSTDTQY

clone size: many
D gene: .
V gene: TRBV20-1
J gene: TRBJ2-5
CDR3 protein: SARDPRVETQY

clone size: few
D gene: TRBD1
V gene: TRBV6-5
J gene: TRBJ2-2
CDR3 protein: ASRYGSGTGGTGELF

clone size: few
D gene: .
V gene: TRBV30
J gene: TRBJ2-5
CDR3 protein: AWAFGPGTQY

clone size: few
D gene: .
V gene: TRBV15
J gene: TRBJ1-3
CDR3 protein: ATSRDRPGHGNTIY

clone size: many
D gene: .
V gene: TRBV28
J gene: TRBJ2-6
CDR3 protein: ASSSGVGANVLT

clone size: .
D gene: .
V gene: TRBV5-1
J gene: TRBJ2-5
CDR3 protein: ASSFNHGESETQY

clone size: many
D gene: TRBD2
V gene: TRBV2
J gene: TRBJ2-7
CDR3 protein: ASRAGTSDEQY

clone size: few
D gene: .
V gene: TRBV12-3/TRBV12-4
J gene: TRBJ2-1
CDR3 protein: ASRGGGRYEQF